This TCR beta chain originates from a study of T cell repertoires in cytomegalovirus infection. Study-wide background: Indications came from public TCR beta signatures; they pointed to CMV infection and to a matching HLA type.

In this sample, this clonotype turned up many times. Its antigen is unidentified. Findings and caveats of the study: Dominating the ex vivo response were TCR beta clonotypes that were CMV-specific and HLA-C-restricted. CMV carriers having the relevant HLA were flagged by cumulative public TCR beta family frequency.

Germline loops: CDR1 MNHEY, CDR2 SVGEGT. V lost 0 bases, J lost 2 bases, and 11 bases lay in between. This CDR3 spans 15 amino acids. From the reads, TCRdb called clonotypes with MiXCR, one entry per CDR3 protein. The sample has 200,000 to 300,000 distinct CDR3 sequences, roughly 13% seen once; the top ten hold 7.5% to 10%. This receptor was obtained from a human donor in good health (CMV status not recorded). Some clones in this sample may be carry-over from other donors' samples. The sequencing sample was made of PBMCs. This chain uses TRBV6-2 or TRBV6-3 with TRBJ2-7; perhaps TRBD2 as D (5 bases). The CDR3 protein is CASSYSRVVAYEQYF. Here the CDR3 DNA reads TGTGCCAGCAGTTACTCGCGGGTGGTAGCCTACGAGCAGTACTTC.